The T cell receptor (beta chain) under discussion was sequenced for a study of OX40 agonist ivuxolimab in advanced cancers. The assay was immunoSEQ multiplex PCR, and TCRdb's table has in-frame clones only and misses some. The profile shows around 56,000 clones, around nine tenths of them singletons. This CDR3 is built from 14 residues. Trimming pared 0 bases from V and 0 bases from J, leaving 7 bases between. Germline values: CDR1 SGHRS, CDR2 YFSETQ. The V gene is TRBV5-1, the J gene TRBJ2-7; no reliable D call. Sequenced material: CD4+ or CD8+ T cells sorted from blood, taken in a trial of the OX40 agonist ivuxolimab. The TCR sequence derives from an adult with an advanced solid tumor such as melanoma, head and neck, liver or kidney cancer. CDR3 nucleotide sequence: TGCGCCAGCAGCTTGGCTTCCAGCTCCTACGAGCAGTACTTC. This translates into CASSLASSSYEQYF.